The next 26 T cell receptor beta chains were all read from a single sample in a study. Each CDR3 protein gets one entry after TCRdb re-called the RT-PCR reads with MiXCR. Among about 6,500 distinct CDR3 sequences listed, approximately 90% were seen once. Sequenced material: memory CD4+ T cells from blood. Receptors were obtained from a female donor in good health, serving as a healthy control.

As concerns this clonotype: The library was prepared for alpha chains; this beta chain is a stray read, so its frequency means little. The genes are TRBV4-1 and TRBJ2-1, with 7 nucleotides matching TRBD1. V lost 4 bases and J lost 0; bases outside the gene matches: 9. The germline V gene has CDR1 MGHRA and CDR2 YSYEKL. The CDR3 runs to 17 residues. CDR3 sequence reads: CASSPRQGDSSYNEQFF. The CDR3 nucleotides read TGCGCCAGCAGCCCGCGACAGGGCGATAGCTCCTACAATGAGCAGTTCTTC.

As concerns this clonotype: Being off target in a library aimed at alpha chains, this beta chain has a size of little meaning. The genes are TRBV4-1 and TRBJ2-1; D gene uncertain. CDR3 length: 13 residues. Trimming took off 1 base at V and 8 bases at J, with 9 bases between the two ends. Germline V lookup: CDR1 MGHRA, CDR2 YSYEKL. CDR3 region: CASSQVKAYEQFF. The CDR3, as DNA: TGCGCCAGCAGCCAAGTCAAAGCGTATGAGCAGTTCTTC.

Of note for this clonotype: This beta chain is a stray read from a library made for alpha chains; its abundance is not meaningful. The chain links TRBV29-1 to TRBJ1-2; D is undetermined. Deletions cut 3 bases from V and 2 bases from J, with 19 bases between. Germline CDR1 and CDR2: SQVTM and ANQGSEA. The CDR3 extends over 16 amino acids. The CDR3 is CSVDRSRSGGNYGYTF. CDR3 in DNA: TGCAGCGTTGACAGGTCGCGGTCAGGTGGCAACTATGGCTACACCTTC.

With regard to this clonotype: A library prepared for alpha chains yielded this beta chain as an off-target read; its size is of little meaning. The chain employs TRBV5-1 and TRBJ2-5; D not resolved. CDR3 length: 15 residues. Trimming shortened V by 1 base and J by 4 bases, and 14 bases separated the two germline ends. Looked up from germline, CDR1 is SGHRS and CDR2 is YFSETQ. CDR3: CASSLYGERGETQYF. CDR3 sequence (DNA): TGCGCCAGCAGCTTGTATGGAGAGCGAGGAGAGACCCAGTACTTC.

Note on this clonotype: This beta chain lies outside the target of a library built for alpha chains; its clone size means little. The gene calls are TRBV5-1 and TRBJ2-7, with D unclear. The V end lost 4 bases, the J end lost 0 bases, and 14 bases lay between the germline ends. The CDR3 is made up of 15 amino acids. CDR1 SGHRS and CDR2 YFSETQ come from the germline V gene. This CDR3 reads CASSVDSTHSYEQYF. Written as DNA, the CDR3 is TGCGCCAGCAGCGTAGATTCAACCCACTCCTACGAGCAGTACTTC.

Notes on this clonotype: The library was designed around alpha chains, so this beta chain is a stray read whose abundance carries little weight. In DNA form, the CDR3 reads TGCGCCAGCCAAGGGGAGGGGAAAATCAACACCGGGGAGCTGTTTTTT. This encodes CASQGEGKINTGELFF. The chain combines TRBV5-1 with TRBJ2-2; 7 bases line up with TRBD2. Germline V gene lookup returns CDR1 SGHRS and CDR2 YFSETQ. This CDR3 has 16 amino acids. After removal of 7 bases from V and 2 bases from J, the junction contained 11 bases not matched to a gene.

Comment on this clonotype: In a library made to pick up alpha chains, this beta chain is a stray read with a size that means little. The gene calls are TRBV20-1 and TRBJ1-5; TRBD1 might be the D (6 bases). The CDR3 runs to 13 residues. With 3 bases removed from V and 2 bases from J, the gap between germline ends came to 8 bases. The V gene's germline CDR1 is DFQATT and CDR2 SNEGSKA (reference sequence). This chain's CDR3 is CSASEGGNQPQHF. The CDR3 bases are TGCAGTGCTAGTGAGGGGGGCAATCAGCCCCAGCATTTT.

Notes on this clonotype: For a library built for alpha chains, this beta chain is a stray read; little rests on its size. The CDR3 nucleotides read TGCGCCAGCAGTTCACGACTAGCCCAGTCCTACGAGCAGTACTTC. This gives the protein CASSSRLAQSYEQYF. The rearrangement links TRBV5-1 to TRBJ2-7; TRBD2 aligns across 7 bases. V shed 5 bases and J 1 base; nucleotides not matched to a gene: 9. Germline loops: CDR1 SGHRS, CDR2 YFSETQ. The CDR3 sequence is 15 residues long.

With regard to this clonotype: The library was built for alpha chains, so this beta chain is an off-target read and its size means little. This rearrangement joins TRBV5-1 to TRBJ2-2; 8 bases match TRBD1. The CDR3 covers 14 residues. Germline lookup yields CDR1 SGHRS and CDR2 YFSETQ. The trim removed 1 base at V and 4 bases at J, leaving 0 bases unmatched. The CDR3 spells CASSLTGGTGELFF. The CDR3 DNA reads as TGCGCCAGCAGCTTGACAGGGGGCACCGGGGAGCTGTTTTTT.

As concerns this clonotype: This beta chain came through as a stray read in a library set up for alpha chains, and its size says little. The genes are TRBV13 and TRBJ2-3; the match to TRBD1 covers 7 bases. The J segment lost 6 bases and the V segment lost 4 bases, leaving 7 bases of the junction unmatched. This CDR3 contains 14 residues. CDR1 and CDR2 from the germline V gene are PRHDT and FYEKMQ (reference sequence). The CDR3 coding sequence is TGTGCCAGCAGCTCCCTGTTCAGGGGGGATACGCAGTATTTT. The encoded protein is CASSSLFRGDTQYF. Full variable domain (remainder filled in from reference TRBV13 and TRBJ2-3): AAGVIQSPRHLIKEKRETATLKCYPIPRHDTVYWYQQGPGQDPQFLISFYEKMQSDKGSIPDRFSAQQFSDYHSELNMSSLELGDSALYFCASSSLFRGDTQYFGPGTRLTVL.

A word on this clonotype: Because this beta chain is a stray read in a library intended to capture alpha chains, its abundance should not be given much weight. The chain joins TRBV5-1 to TRBJ2-1; 10 bases align to TRBD1. J gave up 8 bases and V 5 bases, and 10 bases lay outside the gene matches. This CDR3 is 15 amino acids long. Per germline, CDR1 SGHRS and CDR2 YFSETQ. CDR3 in DNA: TGCGCCAGCAGTTACACCGGGACAGGGGTAGATGAGCAGTTCTTC. The encoded protein is CASSYTGTGVDEQFF.

On this clonotype: Since the library was made to target alpha chains, this beta chain is a stray read and its abundance is not meaningful. This chain links TRBV7-6 with TRBJ2-5, with D maybe TRBD1 (7 bases). The germline V gene has CDR1 SGHVS and CDR2 FNYEAQ. This CDR3 region has 16 residues. V dropped 0 bases and J dropped 4 bases, with 15 bases sitting between them. CDR3 nucleotide sequence: TGTGCCAGCAGCTTAGCGGCAGGGGGAGGCGGAGAGACCCAGTACTTC. Translating gives CASSLAAGGGGETQYF.

On this clonotype itself: This beta chain turned up in a library designed for alpha chains; as an off-target read, its abundance says little. This chain connects TRBV4-1 to TRBJ2-7; D is perhaps TRBD2 (7 bases). V shed 2 bases and J shed 10 bases, with 15 bases lying between them. The length of the CDR3 is 13 residues. Germline V CDR1 and CDR2: MGHRA, YSYEKL. The CDR3 DNA reads TGCGCCAGCAGCCAACTGGGGGGGCCGGGACAGTACTTC. Amino acids: CASSQLGGPGQYF.

In the case of this clonotype: This beta chain is a stray read from a library made for alpha chains; its abundance is not meaningful. The CDR3 DNA reads as TGTGCCAGCAGCCTAATGGGGCCCAACACCGGGGAGCTGTTTTTT. Protein product: CASSLMGPNTGELFF. This rearrangement joins TRBV7-3 to TRBJ2-2; D may be TRBD1 (5 bases). Germline V gene lookup returns CDR1 SGHTA and CDR2 FQGTGA. The CDR3 is 15 amino acids. V lost 5 bases, J lost 2 bases, and 12 bases lay in between. The variable domain in full, completed from reference TRBV7-3 and TRBJ2-2, reads GAGVSQTPSNKVTEKGKYVELRCDPISGHTALYWYRQSLGQGPEFLIYFQGTGAADDSGLPNDRFFAVRPEGSVSTLKIQRTERGDSAVYLCASSLMGPNTGELFFGEGSRLTVL.

This clonotype was counted only a few times. This beta chain is off target for a library built for alpha chains, so its abundance means little. The V call is TRBV20-1, the J call TRBJ1-5; TRBD1 agrees at 7 bases. CDR3 length equals 13 residues. V dropped 3 bases and J dropped 6; count of bases not matched to a gene: 5. CDR1 is DFQATT and CDR2 is SNEGSKA in the germline V gene (reference sequence). The CDR3 DNA reads TGCAGTGCTAGCGACAGGGTGGCTCAGCCCCAGCATTTT. Amino acids: CSASDRVAQPQHF.

In regard to this clonotype: This beta chain is off target for a library built for alpha chains, so its abundance means little. V gene TRBV6-1 combines with J gene TRBJ1-5, with a possible D match to TRBD1 (6 bases). The CDR3 is made up of 15 amino acids. Germline CDR1 MNHNS, CDR2 SASEGT. Trimming cost V 1 base and J 8 bases, with 15 bases left between them. The CDR3 loop reads CASSEVLGGHEPQHF. The CDR3 coding sequence is TGTGCCAGCAGTGAAGTATTGGGGGGCCATGAGCCCCAGCATTTT.

This clonotype was observed once. This beta chain turned up in a library designed for alpha chains; as an off-target read, its abundance says little. V usage is TRBV19 and J usage is TRBJ2-7; a weak D match, TRBD1 (6 bases). Germline V gives CDR1 LNHDA, CDR2 SQIVND (reference sequence). CDR3 length: 16 residues. Trimming stripped 4 bases from V and 4 bases from J, with 20 bases between. The CDR3 bases are TGTGCCAGTAGTAAATGGGGCGTCGGACAGAATTACGAGCAGTACTTC. Residues: CASSKWGVGQNYEQYF. Full variable domain (missing parts from reference TRBV19 and TRBJ2-7): DGGITQSPKYLFRKEGQNVTLSCEQNLNHDAMYWYRQDPGQGLRLIYYSQIVNDFQKGDIAEGYSVSREKKESFPLTVTSAQKNPTAFYLCASSKWGVGQNYEQYFGPGTRLTVT.

Regarding this clonotype: This beta chain is an unintended read in a library built for alpha chains; its size means little. The chain uses TRBV20-1 and TRBJ2-7, with 8 bases lining up with TRBD2. From germline, CDR1 is DFQATT and CDR2 SNEGSKA (reference sequence). V lost 5 bases, J lost 4 bases, and 13 bases stayed unmatched. The CDR3 loop spans 15 amino acids. The CDR3 sequence: CSARAFGAGAYEQYF. The CDR3 nucleotides read TGCAGTGCTCGCGCCTTTGGAGCGGGAGCTTACGAGCAGTACTTC.

Regarding this clonotype: This beta chain is an unintended read in a library built for alpha chains; its size means little. The V and J genes are TRBV27 and TRBJ1-2; D is perhaps TRBD1 (5 bases). CDR1 is MNHEY, CDR2 SMNVEV, per germline (reference sequence). V gave up 5 bases and J gave up 7 bases, with 23 bases separating them. This CDR3 contains 16 residues. The CDR3 loop is CASSLRIIPPGGGYTF. As DNA, the CDR3 is TGTGCCAGCAGTCTCCGGATCATCCCCCCGGGGGGTGGCTACACCTTC.

As regards this clonotype: Since the library was made to target alpha chains, this beta chain is a stray read and its abundance is not meaningful. The chain links TRBV20-1 to TRBJ2-1; possible D gene TRBD2, 6 bases. V lost 6 bases, J lost 7 bases, and 22 bases lay in between. The CDR3 runs 15 residues. Germline CDR1 is DFQATT and CDR2 is SNEGSKA (reference sequence). The CDR3 spells CSAPKTLGGRNEQFF. CDR3 nucleotides: TGCAGTGCGCCGAAGACCCTCGGGGGAAGGAATGAGCAGTTCTTC.

Comments on this clonotype: A library prepared for alpha chains yielded this beta chain as an off-target read; its size is of little meaning. As DNA, the CDR3 is TGTGCCAGCAGTTTGAGGGGTGGCGGCTACACCTTC. This encodes CASSLRGGGYTF. This chain uses TRBV12-3 or TRBV12-4 with TRBJ1-2, with D perhaps TRBD1 (5 bases). The length of the CDR3 is 12 residues. Trimming cost V 3 bases and J 8 bases, with 10 bases left between them.

Regarding this clonotype: Little can be read into the size of this beta chain, an off-target read in a library designed for alpha chains. The chain has TRBV6-2 or TRBV6-3 and TRBJ2-2; a weak D match, TRBD1 (5 bases). This CDR3 region has 14 residues. The germline CDR1 and CDR2 sequences are MNHEY and SVGEGT. Between the trimmed V and J ends, which lost 10 bases and 3 bases, there was a span of 15 bases. The CDR3 DNA reads as TGTGCCACGACAGATACGACCCACACCGGGGAGCTGTTTTTT. Translated: CATTDTTHTGELFF.

Of note for this clonotype: Since it is a stray read in a library aimed at alpha chains, this beta chain has a size that is not meaningful. CDR3 protein: CSAGSVGQGNTEAFF. For the CDR3, the DNA is TGCAGTGCTGGATCTGTGGGACAGGGAAACACTGAAGCTTTCTTT. The chain carries TRBV20-1 and TRBJ1-1; TRBD1 aligns across 9 bases. Germline V gene sequence: CDR1 DFQATT, CDR2 SNEGSKA (reference sequence). Germline trimming cut 5 bases from V and 2 bases from J; bases unmatched to any gene: 9. The CDR3 covers 15 residues.

This clonotype has just one count. Found in a library prepared for alpha chains, this beta chain is an off-target read, and its abundance has little meaning. As DNA, the CDR3 is TGTGCCAGCAGCCAACTTCCAGCTTACAATGAGCAGTTCTTC. Amino acids: CASSQLPAYNEQFF. The chain recombines TRBV4-2 with TRBJ2-1; D unresolved. The CDR3 runs 14 residues. Germline CDR1 and CDR2: LGHNA and YNFKEQ. V was shortened by 2 bases and J by 4 bases, with 9 bases between the two germline ends.

A note on this clonotype: This beta chain slipped into a library made for alpha chains as a stray read, so its size is not meaningful. This chain links TRBV19 with TRBJ1-1; TRBD1 matches 10 bases. The ends lost 5 bases at V and 4 bases at J; junction bases unmatched: 7. The CDR3 sequence is 15 residues long. CDR1 and CDR2 (germline): LNHDA, SQIVND (reference sequence). In DNA, the CDR3 is TGTGCCAGTAGTGTCCCGGGACAGGGGACCACTGAAGCTTTCTTT. It specifies CASSVPGQGTTEAFF.

As for this clonotype: With the library built for alpha chains, this beta chain is off target and its frequency is not meaningful. V and J are TRBV28 and TRBJ2-7; D may be TRBD2 (5 bases). Trimming stripped 5 bases from V and 0 bases from J, with 17 bases between. This CDR3 has 16 amino acids. The germline V gene encodes CDR1 MDHEN and CDR2 SYDVKM. The CDR3 loop is CASSPTGRLSSYEQYF. CDR3 sequence (DNA): TGTGCCAGCAGTCCCACGGGGAGACTAAGCTCCTACGAGCAGTACTTC.